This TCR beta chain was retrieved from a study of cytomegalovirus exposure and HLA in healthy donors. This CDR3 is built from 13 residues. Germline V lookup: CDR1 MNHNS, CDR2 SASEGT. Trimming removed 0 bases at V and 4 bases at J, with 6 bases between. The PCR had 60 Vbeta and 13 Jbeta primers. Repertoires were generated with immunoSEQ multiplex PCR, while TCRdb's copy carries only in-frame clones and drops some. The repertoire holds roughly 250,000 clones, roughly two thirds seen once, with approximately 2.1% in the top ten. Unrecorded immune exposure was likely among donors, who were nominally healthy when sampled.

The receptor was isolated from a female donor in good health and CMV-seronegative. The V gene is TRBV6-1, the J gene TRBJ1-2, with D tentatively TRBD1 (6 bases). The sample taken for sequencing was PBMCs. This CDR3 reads CASSEARGYGYTF. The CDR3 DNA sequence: TGTGCCAGCAGTGAAGCCAGGGGCTATGGCTACACCTTC.